Sequencing of this T cell receptor (beta chain) was carried out in a study of T cell responses to AZD1222 COVID-19 vaccine. This clone was counted only a few times. Its antigen is currently unknown. General study results and limits: Spike-specific TCR breadth and depth both grew after two AZD1222 doses. Across the whole spike, CD4 TCRs peaked at regions 160-218 and 743-854. There were mostly white British donors and more females than males, and clonal diversity was possibly underestimated.

TCRdb's table, derived via immunoSEQ multiplex PCR, lists solely in-frame clones and lacks some. Counted here are around 78,000 clones, approximately 87% occurring once; the ten biggest clones make up over 1.1%. The TCR originated in an adult who received the AZD1222 COVID-19 vaccine. Sequencing was performed on peripheral blood, taken 28 days after the second AZD1222 dose.

In DNA form, the CDR3 reads TGTGCCAGCAGTTTCCGGGGCGGCTCTCAGCAGTACTTC. Protein: CASSFRGGSQQYF. The chain combines TRBV27 with TRBJ2-7, with D perhaps TRBD1 or TRBD2 (5 bases each). Germline V lookup: CDR1 MNHEY, CDR2 SMNVEV (reference sequence). There are 13 residues in the CDR3. Trimming stripped 3 bases from V and 8 bases from J, with 14 bases between.